Below, 9 T cell receptor beta chains from the same sample are listed, as sequenced in a study of blood T cell repertoires in COVID-19. The data were produced by immunoSEQ multiplex PCR, yet TCRdb's version contains in-frame clones alone and is incomplete. The sample yields about 150,000 clones, 75% to 90% seen once. The material sequenced was PBMCs or T cells enriched from blood (not recorded which). Receptor source: a man aged 45 to 65 who had recovered from COVID-19.

This chain joins TRBV19 and TRBJ2-2, with TRBD1 identical over 11 bases. After removal of 3 bases from V and 5 bases from J, the junction contained 5 bases not matched to a gene. From germline, CDR1 is LNHDA and CDR2 SQIVND (reference sequence). The CDR3 spans 16 residues. The CDR3 DNA reads as TGTGCCAGTAGTATCGGACAGGGGGCATGGACCGGGGAGCTGTTTTTT. It specifies CASSIGQGAWTGELFF.

V usage is TRBV7-9 and J usage is TRBJ2-5; the match to TRBD1 covers 7 bases. CDR1 and CDR2 (germline): SEHNR, FQNEAQ (reference sequence). The CDR3 has 15 amino acids. After removal of 4 bases from V and 5 bases from J, the junction contained 10 bases not matched to a gene. Here the CDR3 DNA reads TGTGCCAGCAGCTCTGGACAGGCCCCTGACGAGACCCAGTACTTC. Its translation: CASSSGQAPDETQYF.

The J gene is TRBJ2-1, the V gene TRBV9; D is possibly TRBD2 (6 bases). Germline CDR1 reads SGDLS; CDR2 reads YYNGEE. V lost 2 bases, J lost 7 bases, and 16 bases lay in between. The CDR3 length is 15 residues. CDR3 sequence: CASSVGGIGVNEQFF. In DNA, the CDR3 is TGTGCCAGCAGCGTTGGGGGGATAGGGGTAAATGAGCAGTTCTTC.

The chain carries TRBV19 and TRBJ1-2; the match to TRBD1 covers 9 bases. The CDR3 is 13 amino acids. V was pared by 2 bases and J by 10 bases, with 5 bases of the junction left unmatched. Germline V gene sequence: CDR1 LNHDA, CDR2 SQIVND (reference sequence). This CDR3 is CASSIMGQGPYTF. CDR3 sequence (DNA): TGTGCCAGTAGTATAATGGGACAGGGCCCCTACACCTTC.

J is TRBJ2-1 and V is TRBV19; 10 bases match TRBD2. This CDR3 is 14 amino acids long. After removal of 3 bases from V and 5 bases from J, the junction contained 1 base not matched to a gene. From germline, CDR1 is LNHDA and CDR2 SQIVND (reference sequence). CDR3 nucleotides: TGTGCCAGTAGTATCGGGACTAGCGACAATGAGCAGTTCTTC. Protein sequence: CASSIGTSDNEQFF. The complete variable domain, with remaining parts taken from reference TRBV19 and TRBJ2-1, reads DGGITQSPKYLFRKEGQNVTLSCEQNLNHDAMYWYRQDPGQGLRLIYYSQIVNDFQKGDIAEGYSVSREKKESFPLTVTSAQKNPTAFYLCASSIGTSDNEQFFGPGTRLTVL.

J is TRBJ1-2 and V is TRBV10-3, with 9 bases identical to TRBD1. The CDR3 has 15 amino acids. Germline V gene data show CDR1 as ENHRY and CDR2 as SYGVKD. V lost 7 bases and J lost 6; bases outside the gene matches: 12. CDR3 nucleotide sequence: TGTGCCATCATGGACCTGACAGGGGGTGTAAATGGCTACACCTTC. This translates into CAIMDLTGGVNGYTF.

This chain uses TRBV28 with TRBJ1-6, with D unclear. In germline, CDR1 is MDHEN, CDR2 SYDVKM. The CDR3 runs to 13 residues. The germline V and J ends were trimmed by 2 bases and 7 bases, with 6 bases remaining between them. The CDR3 DNA sequence: TGTGCCAGCAGTTTAACAGTAAATTCACCCCTCCACTTT. It specifies CASSLTVNSPLHF.

The chain has TRBV6-5 and TRBJ2-7; TRBD2 matches at 11 bases. J was trimmed by 6 bases and V by 8 bases; bases with no gene match: 12. CDR1 and CDR2 from the germline V gene are MNHEY and SVGAGI. CDR3 length: 15 residues. The DNA for the CDR3 is TGTGCCAGCGGCACGATTAGCGGGGGGGCCGGCGAGCAGTACGTC. Translation: CASGTISGGAGEQYV.

The rearrangement joins TRBV5-8 to TRBJ2-1; 13 nucleotides line up with TRBD2. V dropped 6 bases and J dropped 9; count of bases not matched to a gene: 15. The CDR3 spans 17 residues. Looked up from germline, CDR1 is SGHTS and CDR2 is YDEGEE. CDR3 region: CASTPTQLAGGRGEQFF. The DNA for the CDR3 is TGTGCCAGCACCCCCACCCAACTAGCGGGGGGGCGGGGTGAGCAGTTCTTC.